Given below is one TCR beta chain in context. This sample is part of a study of blood T cell repertoires in COVID-19. The protocol was immunoSEQ multiplex PCR, while the TCRdb copy is restricted to in-frame clones and leaves out a portion. The sample lists around 320,000 clones, 90% seen once, with around 4.2% in the top ten. Within the 2 weeks before study entry, each person in the exposed group met a COVID-19 case. The sample taken for sequencing was PBMCs or T cells enriched from blood (not recorded which). This receptor was obtained from a woman under 40 who had been exposed to COVID-19.

CDR3 DNA: TGTGCCAGCAGTGAAGCCCGGACAGGGGGGTCCGGGGAGCTGTTTTTT. It is translated as CASSEARTGGSGELFF. The genes are TRBV6-1 and TRBJ2-2; TRBD1 matches at 10 bases. With V trimmed by 0 bases and J by 6 bases, 4 bases remained unmatched. The germline V gene encodes CDR1 MNHNS and CDR2 SASEGT. This CDR3 contains 16 residues.